These 28 T cell receptor beta chains came from one sample sequenced in a study of molecular identifiers for immune sequencing clone quantification. Each CDR3 protein is one row after TCRdb ran MiXCR on the PCR reads. The table records about 640,000 distinct CDR3 sequences, just under 20% of them present only once. Sequencing was performed on naive CD8+ T cells from blood, with Jurkat cell RNA spiked in. Subset given: FACS-sorted CD8+CD4-CCR7+CD45RA+ naive T cells. Receptors were obtained from a human donor in good health. Some libraries in this study had Jurkat cell RNA spiked in.

In the case of this clonotype: A much larger clone differs by one base, so this may be a read error. Since no conserved phenylalanine or tryptophan closes the CDR3, a read error is the likely cause. CDR3 amino acids: CASSDWAEAFS. The DNA of the CDR3 is TGTGCCAGCAGTGATTGGGCTGAAGCTTTCTCT. The V gene is TRBV2, the J gene TRBJ1-1; D uncertain. V was pared by 3 bases and J by 6 bases, with 5 bases between. The CDR3 spans 11 residues. Germline V gives CDR1 SNHLY, CDR2 FYNNEI.

This clonotype was observed at least ten times. The V and J genes are TRBV7-2 and TRBJ2-7; D might be TRBD1 (6 bases). The CDR3 contains 14 residues. Per germline, CDR1 SGHTA and CDR2 FQGNSA. V lost 5 bases to trimming and J lost 3 bases, with 14 bases between them. The CDR3 here is CASSNLRDNYEQYF. CDR3 in DNA: TGTGCCAGCAGCAACCTTCGGGACAACTACGAGCAGTACTTC. The variable domain in full, completed from reference TRBV7-2 and TRBJ2-7, reads GAGVSQSPSNKVTEKGKDVELRCDPISGHTALYWYRQSLGQGLEFLIYFQGNSAPDKSGLPSDRFSAERTGGSVSTLTIQRTQQEDSAVYLCASSNLRDNYEQYFGPGTRLTVT.

Comments on this clonotype: A much larger clone differs by one base, so this may be a read error. The gene calls are TRBV7-9 and TRBJ2-7; D might be TRBD1 or TRBD2, each matching 6 bases. The germline gives CDR1 SEHNR, CDR2 FQNEAQ (reference sequence). CDR3 length: 16 residues. CDR3 in amino acids: CASGFLNSGATYEQYF. The CDR3 DNA follows: TGTGCCAGCGGCTTTCTAAACTCGGGGGCTACCTACGAGCAGTACTTC.

At least ten counts were recorded for this clonotype. The V gene is TRBV5-1, the J gene TRBJ1-1, with D possibly matching TRBD1 (5 bases). The germline gives CDR1 SGHRS, CDR2 YFSETQ. This CDR3 comprises 16 residues. Trimming cost V 4 bases and J 0 bases, with 16 bases left between them. The DNA of the CDR3 is TGCGCCAGCAGCGGGGACCTACAAGCCGTGAACACTGAAGCTTTCTTT. As protein: CASSGDLQAVNTEAFF.

As concerns this clonotype: Being one base from a much bigger clone, this may be a read error. The CDR3 DNA is TGTGCCTGCAGTTACGGGGGGACTAGCCACCTCACCGGGGAGCTGTTTTTT. Protein sequence: CACSYGGTSHLTGELFF. The rearrangement joins TRBV6-2 or TRBV6-3 to TRBJ2-2, with 9 bases matching TRBD2. Germline lookup yields CDR1 MNHEY and CDR2 SVGEGT. The CDR3 sequence is 17 residues long.

This clonotype was counted many times. This chain uses TRBV2 with TRBJ1-3, with unresolved D. CDR1 and CDR2 (germline): SNHLY, FYNNEI. V shed 7 bases and J shed 0 bases, with 10 bases lying between them. This CDR3 has 14 residues. The CDR3 DNA reads as TGTGCCAGCACCCAGGATCTCTCTGGAAACACCATATATTTT. Protein product: CASTQDLSGNTIYF. Full variable domain (outside the CDR3, taken from reference TRBV2 and TRBJ1-3): EPEVTQTPSHQVTQMGQEVILRCVPISNHLYFYWYRQILGQKVEFLVSFYNNEISEKSEIFDDQFSVERPDGSNFTLKIRSTKLEDSAMYFCASTQDLSGNTIYFGEGSWLTVV.

The table lists this clonotype with many counts. This chain links TRBV19 with TRBJ2-7; 8 bases agree with TRBD1. The CDR3 sequence is 15 residues long. The ends lost 6 bases at V and 3 bases at J; junction bases unmatched: 10. CDR1 LNHDA and CDR2 SQIVND come from the germline V gene (reference sequence). Here the CDR3 DNA reads TGTGCCAGTAGCCCACGGACAGGGCCCCACTACGAGCAGTACTTC. This sequence encodes CASSPRTGPHYEQYF.

The chain employs TRBV11-2 and TRBJ2-1; 16 bases align to TRBD2. The CDR3 is made up of 20 amino acids. The junction had 12 bases not matched to a gene; V was cut back by 1 base and J by 6 bases. Germline CDR1 reads SGHAT; CDR2 reads FQNNGV. The CDR3 DNA follows: TGTGCCAGCAGCTTAGTACCCGGGACTAGCGGGAGGGCCGACTGCAATGAGCAGTTCTTC. Translation gives CASSLVPGTSGRADCNEQFF.

This clonotype was detected ten times or more. This rearrangement joins TRBV14 to TRBJ2-4; no clear D gene. Trimming removed 0 bases from V and 2 bases from J, with 5 bases in between. The germline CDR1 and CDR2 sequences are SGHDN and FVKESK. CDR3 length: 14 residues. CDR3 amino acids: CASSQDWTKNIQYF. The CDR3 DNA follows: TGTGCCAGCAGCCAAGATTGGACCAAAAACATTCAGTACTTC.

A word on this clonotype: This sequence may be a read error, since a much larger clone differs from it by one base. The gene calls are TRBV29-1 and TRBJ2-5, with D unresolved. The CDR3 totals 13 residues. CDR1 SQVTM and CDR2 ANQGSEA come from the germline V gene. The CDR3 protein is CSVCRLEKETLYF. DNA for the CDR3: TGCAGCGTCTGCCGTTTGGAAAAAGAGACCCTGTACTTC.

This clonotype showed up just a few times. The genes are TRBV4-1 and TRBJ1-2, with D perhaps TRBD1 (5 bases). Germline lookup yields CDR1 MGHRA and CDR2 YSYEKL. V was cut by 0 bases and J by 5 bases, with 13 bases left in between. This CDR3 region has 15 residues. CDR3 DNA sequence: TGCGCCAGCAGCCAAGATAAGACCTGGGGGTATGGCTACACCTTC. It specifies CASSQDKTWGYGYTF.

A remark on this clonotype: A much larger clone differs by one base, so this may be a read error. V and J are TRBV6-5 and TRBJ2-7; 7 positions agree with TRBD2. This CDR3 is 15 amino acids long. Per the germline V gene, CDR1 is MNHEY and CDR2 is SVGAGI. The CDR3, as DNA: TGTGCCAGCAGTTACTCCCAGGGAGGGGTCTACGAGCAGTGCTTC. Encoded protein: CASSYSQGGVYEQCF.

V usage is TRBV13 and J usage is TRBJ1-5, with TRBD1 matching 7 bases. CDR1 is PRHDT and CDR2 is FYEKMQ in the germline V gene (reference sequence). Trimming at V came to 5 bases and at J to 0 bases, leaving 7 bases not matched to a gene. The CDR3 is 16 residues long. This CDR3 is CASSRGGYNSNQPQHF. The CDR3 nucleotides read TGTGCCAGCAGCCGAGGGGGCTACAATAGCAATCAGCCCCAGCATTTT. The entire variable domain, with the rest obtained from reference TRBV13 and TRBJ1-5, is as follows: AAGVIQSPRHLIKEKRETATLKCYPIPRHDTVYWYQQGPGQDPQFLISFYEKMQSDKGSIPDRFSAQQFSDYHSELNMSSLELGDSALYFCASSRGGYNSNQPQHFGDGTRLSIL.

This clonotype was counted ten times or more. The gene calls are TRBV7-6 and TRBJ1-1; no clear D gene. The CDR3 contains 13 residues. Germline V CDR1 and CDR2: SGHVS, FNYEAQ. The V end lost 6 bases, the J end lost 1 base, and 9 bases lay between the germline ends. The CDR3 protein is CASRSGRNTEAFF. The DNA of the CDR3 is TGTGCCAGCAGATCAGGACGGAACACTGAAGCTTTCTTT.

The chain carries TRBV19 and TRBJ1-5; D gene unclear. Trimming removed 1 base at V and 6 bases at J, with 16 bases between. This CDR3 spans 16 amino acids. Looked up from germline, CDR1 is LNHDA and CDR2 is SQIVND (reference sequence). The CDR3 here is CASSIASHPWGQPQHF. The CDR3 DNA follows: TGTGCCAGTAGTATAGCCTCACATCCCTGGGGTCAGCCCCAGCATTTT.

This clonotype occurred a few times. The chain uses TRBV28 and TRBJ2-5, with 14 bases identical to TRBD2. The CDR3 totals 18 residues. V shed 5 bases, J shed 2 bases, and the junction held 10 bases outside the gene matches. Germline V gene lookup returns CDR1 MDHEN and CDR2 SYDVKM. The CDR3 is CASSLHLGLAGEQETQYF. CDR3 DNA sequence: TGTGCCAGCAGTCTTCACCTGGGACTAGCGGGAGAGCAAGAGACCCAGTACTTC.

Comment on this clonotype: Being one base from a much bigger clone, this may be a read error. V usage is TRBV20-1 and J usage is TRBJ1-4; 7 bases align to TRBD1. Trimming took 5 bases from V and 6 from J; bases not matched to a gene: 15. There are 16 residues in the CDR3. Germline assignment: CDR1 DFQATT and CDR2 SNEGSKA (reference sequence). In DNA form, the CDR3 reads TGCAGTGCTGAAGACCCGTCGGACAGGATCGATGAAAAACTGTTTTTT. Protein sequence: CSAEDPSDRIDEKLFF.

This clonotype was seen many times. The chain couples TRBV30 to TRBJ1-4; 8 bases are shared with TRBD1. The trim removed 3 bases at V and 4 bases at J, leaving 1 base unmatched. Germline loops: CDR1 GTSNPN, CDR2 SVGIG (reference sequence). This CDR3 has 13 amino acids. The CDR3, as DNA: TGTGCCTGGAGAGGACAGGGTAATGAAAAACTGTTTTTT. Protein sequence: CAWRGQGNEKLFF.

This clonotype was seen many times. The genes are TRBV7-8 and TRBJ2-4; TRBD2 might be the D (6 bases). Trimming removed 3 bases at V and 0 bases at J, with 12 bases between. This CDR3 has 16 amino acids. The germline CDR1 and CDR2 sequences are SGHVS and FQNEAQ. In DNA form, the CDR3 reads TGTGCCAGCAGCTTTGGGTGGGGGGTAGCCAAAAACATTCAGTACTTC. Its protein is CASSFGWGVAKNIQYF.

The sample holds a few counts of this clonotype. A read error may explain this, as a much larger clone is one base away. The genes are TRBV7-9 and TRBJ2-3; 9 positions agree with TRBD1. Germline V gene lookup returns CDR1 SEHNR and CDR2 FQNEAQ (reference sequence). This CDR3 comprises 14 residues. V trimming: 1 base; J trimming: 8 bases; junction bases outside the gene matches: 4. Written as DNA, the CDR3 is TGTGCCAGCAGCTTAGTGACAGGGGGTGGTACGCAGTATTTT. Translating gives CASSLVTGGGTQYF.

This clonotype was observed many times. J is TRBJ2-3 and V is TRBV9; 12 bases align to TRBD1. J gave up 6 bases and V 3 bases, and 11 bases lay outside the gene matches. The germline CDR1 and CDR2 sequences are SGDLS and YYNGEE. The CDR3 length is 17 residues. The CDR3 DNA reads TGTGCCAGCAGCGGAGAGGCGGGACAGGGGGCTTCGGATACGCAGTATTTT. Translated, it gives CASSGEAGQGASDTQYF.

This clonotype was seen ten or more times. This sequence joins TRBV6-1 and TRBJ1-5; D is uncertain. Trimming stripped 8 bases from V and 0 bases from J, with 14 bases between. The CDR3 spans 15 residues. Germline-derived CDR1 and CDR2 are MNHNS and SASEGT. The CDR3 region is CASGKLINSNQPQHF. The CDR3, as DNA: TGTGCCAGCGGGAAACTTATTAATAGCAATCAGCCCCAGCATTTT.

For this clonotype: A clone one base away is much larger, so this may be a read error. This chain connects TRBV6-2 or TRBV6-3 to TRBJ2-1, with D unclear. Germline-derived CDR1 and CDR2 are MNHEY and SVGEGT. The CDR3 has 14 amino acids. The DNA for the CDR3 is TGTGCCAGCAATTACCGTTTCTCCTACAATGAGCAGTTCTTC. Protein product: CASNYRFSYNEQFF.

This clonotype was counted many times. The gene calls are TRBV12-5 and TRBJ1-5; D is perhaps TRBD1 (5 bases). V lost 0 bases and J lost 0, with 12 bases in between. Germline V gene lookup returns CDR1 LGHNT and CDR2 FRNRAP. The length of the CDR3 is 17 residues. For the CDR3, the DNA is TGTGCTAGTGGTTTGGTACGGGACCCATATAGCAATCAGCCCCAGCATTTT. Protein product: CASGLVRDPYSNQPQHF.

This clonotype came up many times. This sequence joins TRBV27 and TRBJ2-7; possibly TRBD1 for D (6 bases). The V end was cut by 5 bases, the J end by 4 bases, with 15 bases between. Per the germline V gene, CDR1 is MNHEY and CDR2 is SMNVEV (reference sequence). The CDR3 spans 14 residues. The CDR3 coding sequence is TGTGCCAGCAGTCCCGAACAGGGCCCGTACGAGCAGTACTTC. Amino acid sequence: CASSPEQGPYEQYF.

This clonotype has at least ten counts. V usage is TRBV11-2 and J usage is TRBJ2-4; 7 positions match TRBD1. From germline, CDR1 is SGHAT and CDR2 FQNNGV. CDR3 size: 15 residues. V was clipped by 2 bases and J by 10 bases; unmatched bases: 11. The CDR3 sequence is CASSLFDRKTGIQYF. CDR3 nucleotides: TGTGCCAGCAGCTTATTTGATCGTAAGACAGGGATTCAGTACTTC.

Comment on this clonotype: Given a much more abundant clone one base away, this may be a read error. The gene calls are TRBV27 and TRBJ2-7; D not resolved. Looked up from germline, CDR1 is MNHEY and CDR2 is SMNVEV (reference sequence). CDR3 length: 13 residues. The CDR3 loop is CVSSFSRAYEQYF. CDR3 in DNA: TGTGTCAGCAGTTTTTCCCGGGCCTACGAGCAGTACTTC.

This clonotype was observed a handful of times. The chain uses TRBV4-3 and TRBJ2-1; D unresolved. The CDR3 has 13 residues. Trimming cost V 2 bases and J 5 bases, with 7 bases left between them. Germline lookup yields CDR1 LGHNA and CDR2 YSLEER. CDR3 in amino acids: CASSQSVDNEQFF. The CDR3 DNA reads TGCGCCAGCAGCCAATCAGTCGACAATGAGCAGTTCTTC.